These T cell receptor beta chains were read from a single sample in a study of cytomegalovirus exposure and HLA in healthy donors. The data were produced by immunoSEQ multiplex PCR, yet TCRdb's version contains in-frame clones alone and is incomplete. The sample has approximately 150,000 clones, approximately 57% seen once. The sample taken for sequencing was PBMCs. The source is a male donor in good health and CMV-seronegative. Both conserved end residues are part of each CDR3. A D gene is named only where the DNA matches it firmly. A row's size may be missing; if present it is once, few, many or a size class.

>few|TRBJ1-4|-|TRBV5-1
TGCGCCAGCAGGGACTACTTTAGGCAGACTGAAAAACTGTTTTTT
CASRDYFRQTEKLFF
>-|TRBJ1-6|TRBD1|TRBV19
TGTGCCAGTAGTTTCCCACGACAGGGCTCAAATTCACCCCTCCACTTT
CASSFPRQGSNSPLHF
>-|TRBJ2-3|-|TRBV9
TGTGCCAGCAGCGTAGCTAGCCCCCGGGATACGCAGTATTTT
CASSVASPRDTQYF
>-|TRBJ2-5|TRBD2|TRBV30
TGTGCCTGGAGTGTTGGAGCGGGGGGCGAGACCCAGTACTTC
CAWSVGAGGETQYF
>-|TRBJ1-1|-|TRBV6-6
TGTGCCAGCTCACGGGAGGTGAACACTGAAGCTTTCTTT
CASSREVNTEAFF
>-|TRBJ1-1|-|TRBV7-3
TGTGCCAGCAGCCCACGAGGGCGGGGCCCAGAAGCTTTCTTT
CASSPRGRGPEAFF
>-|TRBJ1-5|-|TRBV6-5
TGTGCCAGCAGTTACTCAGTGATGGGGGCAGGACAGCCCCAGCATTTT
CASSYSVMGAGQPQHF
>once|TRBJ1-6|TRBD1|TRBV6-1
TGTGCCAGCAGAGAAGACGAGGGTGCCGGGACAGGGGCTTTCTCCTATAATTCACCCCTCCACTTT
CASREDEGAGTGAFSYNSPLHF
>-|TRBJ2-7|-|TRBV2
TGTGCCAGCAGGAAGGGGCAGGGGACGGCCTACGAGCAGTACTTC
CASRKGQGTAYEQYF
>once|TRBJ2-5|-|TRBV4-1
TGCGCCAGCAGCGATAGCAGGGTGGGGGAGACCCAGTACTTC
CASSDSRVGETQYF
>-|TRBJ1-2|-|TRBV4-1
TGCTCCAGCAGCCAAGGGGCCGTAATGGGCGATGGCTACACCTTC
CSSSQGAVMGDGYTF
>-|TRBJ2-5|-|TRBV25-1
TGTGCCAGCACAGGGGCCGCGGAGACCCAGTACTTC
CASTGAAETQYF